This TCR beta chain originates from a study of shared clonotypes between healthy human individuals. Study-level background: Researchers assigned three CD4 naive, three CD4 memory, two CD8 naive and one CD8 memory plate to each donor.

The CDR3 runs to 15 residues. CDR1 and CDR2 from the germline V gene are MNHNS and SASEGT. V was shortened by 7 bases and J by 3 bases, with 15 bases between the two germline ends. This clone was detected many times. Antigen unknown. Study results and caveats: Compared with memory subsets, naive subsets generally had larger estimated richness.

Replicate PCRs from sorted subsets contained around 200 ng DNA, which is roughly 30,000 T cell genomes. Here immunoSEQ multiplex PCR was the method, and the copy in TCRdb shows in-frame clones only, minus some. The sample lists 850,000 to 1,200,000 clones, about 77% occurring once. Specimen: memory CD4+ T cells sorted from blood. Noted subset: CD45RA-negative fraction. The TCR was taken from a man aged 18 to 30 in good health. The rearrangement uses TRBV6-1 and TRBJ1-4, with unresolved D. The CDR3 nucleotides are TGTGCCAGCACCTTGAACGTGGGAGCTAATGAAAAACTGTTTTTT. This sequence encodes CASTLNVGANEKLFF.